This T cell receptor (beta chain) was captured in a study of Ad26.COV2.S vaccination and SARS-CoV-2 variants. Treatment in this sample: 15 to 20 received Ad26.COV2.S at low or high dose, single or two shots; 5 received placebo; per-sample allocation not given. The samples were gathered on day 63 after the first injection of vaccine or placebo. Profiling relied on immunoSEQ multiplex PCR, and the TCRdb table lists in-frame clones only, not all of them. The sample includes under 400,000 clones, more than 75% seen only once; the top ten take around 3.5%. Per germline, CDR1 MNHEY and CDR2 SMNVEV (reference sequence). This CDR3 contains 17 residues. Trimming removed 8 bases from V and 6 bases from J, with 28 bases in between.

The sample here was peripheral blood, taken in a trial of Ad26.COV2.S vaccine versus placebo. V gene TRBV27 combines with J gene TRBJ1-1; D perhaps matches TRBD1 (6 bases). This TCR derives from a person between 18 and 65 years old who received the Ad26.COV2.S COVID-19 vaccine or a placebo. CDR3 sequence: CASHPTGPFNSVSEAFF. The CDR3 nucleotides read TGTGCCAGCCACCCGACAGGTCCATTTAACTCGGTATCTGAAGCTTTCTTT.